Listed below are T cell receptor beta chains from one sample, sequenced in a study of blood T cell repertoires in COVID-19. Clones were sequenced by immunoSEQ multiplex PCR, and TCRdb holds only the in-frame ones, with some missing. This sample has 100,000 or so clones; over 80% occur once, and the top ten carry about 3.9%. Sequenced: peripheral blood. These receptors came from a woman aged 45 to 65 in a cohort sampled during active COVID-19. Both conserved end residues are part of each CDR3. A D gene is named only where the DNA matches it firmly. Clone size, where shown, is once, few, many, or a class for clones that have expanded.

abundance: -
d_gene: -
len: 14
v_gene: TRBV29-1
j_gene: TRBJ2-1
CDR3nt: TGCAGCGCGCGCGAGGGGGGGCCCTACAATGAGCAGTTCTTC
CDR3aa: CSAREGGPYNEQFF

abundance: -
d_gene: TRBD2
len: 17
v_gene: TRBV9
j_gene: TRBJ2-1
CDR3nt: TGTGCCAGTACGGGGGGGATAGCGGGAGACCCATACAATGAGCAGTTCTTC
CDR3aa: CASTGGIAGDPYNEQFF

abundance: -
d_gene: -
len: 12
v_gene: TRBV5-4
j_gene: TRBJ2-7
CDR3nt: TGTGCCAGTAGCTCCGGCTCCTACGAGCAGTACTTC
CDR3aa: CASSSGSYEQYF

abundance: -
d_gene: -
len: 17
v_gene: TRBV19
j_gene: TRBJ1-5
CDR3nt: TGTGCCAGTAGTGCCCGTTCATCGACAGATAGCAATCAGCCCCAGCATTTT
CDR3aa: CASSARSSTDSNQPQHF

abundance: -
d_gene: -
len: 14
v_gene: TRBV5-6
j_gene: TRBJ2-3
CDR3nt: TGTGCCAGCAGCCAGTGGGCAGGCACAGATACGCAGTATTTT
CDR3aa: CASSQWAGTDTQYF

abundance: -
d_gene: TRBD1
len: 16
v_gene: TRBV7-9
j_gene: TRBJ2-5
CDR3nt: TGTGCCAGCAGCCCGGGGACAGGGTTGTGGCAAGAGACCCAGTACTTC
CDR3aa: CASSPGTGLWQETQYF

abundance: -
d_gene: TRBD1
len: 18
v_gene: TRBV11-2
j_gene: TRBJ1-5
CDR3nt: TGTGCCAGCACCTTATCCGGCTTAGGGACAGTTTTCAATCAGCCCCAGCATTTT
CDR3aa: CASTLSGLGTVFNQPQHF

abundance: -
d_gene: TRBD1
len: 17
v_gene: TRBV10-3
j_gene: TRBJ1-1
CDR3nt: TGTGCCATCAGTGAGTCGCCCACAGGGGGCGCTTACACTGAAGCTTTCTTT
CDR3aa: CAISESPTGGAYTEAFF

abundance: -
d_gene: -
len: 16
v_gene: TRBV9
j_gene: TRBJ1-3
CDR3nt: TGTGCCAGCAGCGTAGGAGCGGGGGCCTCCGGAAACACCATATATTTT
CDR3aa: CASSVGAGASGNTIYF

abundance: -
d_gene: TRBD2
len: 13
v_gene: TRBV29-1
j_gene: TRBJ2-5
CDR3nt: TGCAGCGTCCCCGGGACTAGCTGGGGGACCCAGTACTTC
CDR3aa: CSVPGTSWGTQYF

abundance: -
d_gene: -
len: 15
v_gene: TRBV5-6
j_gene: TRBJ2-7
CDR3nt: TGTGCCAGCAGCCTCAGGGGGACTCCCCCCTACGAGCAGTACTTC
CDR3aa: CASSLRGTPPYEQYF

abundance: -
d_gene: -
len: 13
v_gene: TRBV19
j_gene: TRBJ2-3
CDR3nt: TGTGCCAGTACAAGCTGGAGCACAGATACGCAGTATTTT
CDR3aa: CASTSWSTDTQYF

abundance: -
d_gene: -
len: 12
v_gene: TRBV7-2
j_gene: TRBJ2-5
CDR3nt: TGTGCCAGCAGCTCGTACCAAGAGACCCAGTACTTC
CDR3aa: CASSSYQETQYF

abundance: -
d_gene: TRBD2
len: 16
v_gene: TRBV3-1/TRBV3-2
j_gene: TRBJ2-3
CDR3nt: TGTGCCAGCAGTAGGACTAGCGGGGGTATCACAGATACGCAGTATTTT
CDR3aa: CASSRTSGGITDTQYF

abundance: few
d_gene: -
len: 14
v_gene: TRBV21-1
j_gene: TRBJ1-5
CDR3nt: TGTGCCAGCAACATATTAAAGGGGGGGTGGCCCCAGCATTTT
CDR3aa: CASNILKGGWPQHF

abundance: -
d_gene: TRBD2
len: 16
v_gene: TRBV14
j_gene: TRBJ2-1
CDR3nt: TGTGCCAGCAGCCAACGCGGGAGGGCCAAGAACAATGAGCAGTTCTTC
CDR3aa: CASSQRGRAKNNEQFF

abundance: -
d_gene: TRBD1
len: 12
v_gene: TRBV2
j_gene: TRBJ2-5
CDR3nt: TGTGCCAGCACAGGGGGCCGGGAGACCCAGTACTTC
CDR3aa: CASTGGRETQYF

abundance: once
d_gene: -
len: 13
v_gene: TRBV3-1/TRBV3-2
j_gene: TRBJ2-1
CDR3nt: TGTGCCAGCAGCCAAGATAGGTTCGGGGACTCGTTCTTC
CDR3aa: CASSQDRFGDSFF

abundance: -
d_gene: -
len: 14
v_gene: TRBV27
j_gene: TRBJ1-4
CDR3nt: TGTGCCAGCAGTTATCCGGGAGCTAATGAAAAACTGTTTTTT
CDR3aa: CASSYPGANEKLFF

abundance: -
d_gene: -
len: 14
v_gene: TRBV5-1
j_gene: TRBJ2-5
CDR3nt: TGCGCCAGCAGCTTGGGTAGGGGAGGAGAGACCCAGTACTTC
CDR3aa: CASSLGRGGETQYF

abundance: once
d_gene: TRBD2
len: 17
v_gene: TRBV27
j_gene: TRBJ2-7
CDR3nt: TGTGCCAGCAGTTTGGGGAATAGCGGGTCACCCTACTACGAGCAGTACTTC
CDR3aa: CASSLGNSGSPYYEQYF

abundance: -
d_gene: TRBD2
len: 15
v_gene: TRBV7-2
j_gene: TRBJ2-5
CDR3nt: TGTGCCAGCAGCTCCCATAGCGGGAGTCTAGAGACCCAGTACTTC
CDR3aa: CASSSHSGSLETQYF

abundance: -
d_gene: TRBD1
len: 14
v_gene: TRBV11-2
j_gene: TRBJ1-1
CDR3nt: TGTGCCAGCAGCTCGGGACAGGGTCGCACTGAAGCTTTCTTT
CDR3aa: CASSSGQGRTEAFF

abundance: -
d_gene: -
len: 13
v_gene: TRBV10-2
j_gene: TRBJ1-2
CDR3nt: TGCGCCAGCAGTGAGGGGGCGTCTTCTCGCTACACCTTC
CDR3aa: CASSEGASSRYTF

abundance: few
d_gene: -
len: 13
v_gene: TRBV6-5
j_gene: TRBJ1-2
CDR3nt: TGTGCCAGCAGTCCTCGTCCGTTTAATGGCTACACCTTC
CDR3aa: CASSPRPFNGYTF

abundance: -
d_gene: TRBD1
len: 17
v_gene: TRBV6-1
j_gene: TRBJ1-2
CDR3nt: TGTGCCAGCAGTGCCCCGGGACAGGGGCCTCCCCGGTATGGCTACACCTTC
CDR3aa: CASSAPGQGPPRYGYTF

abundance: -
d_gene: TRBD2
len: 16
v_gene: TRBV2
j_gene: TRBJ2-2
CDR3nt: TGTGCCAGACAAACCAGCGGGAGGGAGGTGAGCGGGGAGCTGTTTTTT
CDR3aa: CARQTSGREVSGELFF

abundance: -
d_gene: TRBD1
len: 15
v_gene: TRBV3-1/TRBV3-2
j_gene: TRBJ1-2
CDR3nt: TGTGCCAGCAGCCAAGTAGCCGGGACAGGGGTAGGCTACACCTTC
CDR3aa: CASSQVAGTGVGYTF

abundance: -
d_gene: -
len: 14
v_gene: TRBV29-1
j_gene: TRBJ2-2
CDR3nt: TGCAGCGCTAAAATGGGCAGTGACACCGGGGAGCTGTTTTTT
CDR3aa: CSAKMGSDTGELFF

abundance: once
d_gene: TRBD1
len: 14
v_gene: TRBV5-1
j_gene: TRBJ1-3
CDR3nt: TGCGCCAGCAGCTTGTTGGGACAGGGAAACACCATATATTTT
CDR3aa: CASSLLGQGNTIYF

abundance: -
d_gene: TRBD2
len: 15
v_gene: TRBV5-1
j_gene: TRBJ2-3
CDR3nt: TGCGCCAGCAGCTTGCAGCGGGAGCTCGCAGATACGCAGTATTTT
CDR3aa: CASSLQRELADTQYF

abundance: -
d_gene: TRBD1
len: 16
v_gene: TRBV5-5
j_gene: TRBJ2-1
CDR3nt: TGTGCCAGCAGCTTGGAGGGGGCTGGGTCCTACAATGAGCAGTTCTTC
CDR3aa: CASSLEGAGSYNEQFF

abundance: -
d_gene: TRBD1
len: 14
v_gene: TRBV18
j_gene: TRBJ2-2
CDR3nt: TGTGCCTCGCAGGGACAGCTTAACACCGGGGAGCTGTTTTTT
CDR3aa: CASQGQLNTGELFF

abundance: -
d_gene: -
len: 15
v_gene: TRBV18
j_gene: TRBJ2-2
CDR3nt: TGTGCCAGCTCACTCGGACAGATAAACACCGGGGAGCTGTTTTTT
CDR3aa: CASSLGQINTGELFF

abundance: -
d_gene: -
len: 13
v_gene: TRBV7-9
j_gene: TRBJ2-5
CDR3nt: TGTGCCAGCAGCCCAGGGGTTGTGGAGACCCAGTACTTC
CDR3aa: CASSPGVVETQYF

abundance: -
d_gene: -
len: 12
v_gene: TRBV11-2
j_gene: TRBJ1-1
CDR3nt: TGTGCCAGCAGCTTAGTGCTCAAACTAGCTTTCTTT
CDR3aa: CASSLVLKLAFF

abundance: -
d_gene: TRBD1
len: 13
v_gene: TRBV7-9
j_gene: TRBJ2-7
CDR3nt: TGTGCCAGCAGAGGACAGGGGCGAGGCGAGCAGTACTTC
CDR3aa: CASRGQGRGEQYF

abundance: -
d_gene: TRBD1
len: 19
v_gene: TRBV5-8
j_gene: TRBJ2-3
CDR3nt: TGTGCCAGCAGCTTGTGGGCCACAGGGGTTTTTTTCGGGACAGATACGCAGTATTTT
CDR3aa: CASSLWATGVFFGTDTQYF

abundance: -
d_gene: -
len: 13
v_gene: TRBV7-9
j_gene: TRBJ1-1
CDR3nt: TGTGCCAGCATCCCAGGTCGAAGCACTGAAGCTTTCTTT
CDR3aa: CASIPGRSTEAFF

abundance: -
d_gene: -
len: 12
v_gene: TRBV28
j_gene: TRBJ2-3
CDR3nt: TGTGCCAGCAGCTCAGGGGGGGATACGCAGTATTTT
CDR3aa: CASSSGGDTQYF

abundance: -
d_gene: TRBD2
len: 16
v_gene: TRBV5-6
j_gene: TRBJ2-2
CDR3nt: TGTGCCAGCAGCTCATTCCGGACTAGCAGCACCGGGGAGCTGTTTTTT
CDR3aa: CASSSFRTSSTGELFF

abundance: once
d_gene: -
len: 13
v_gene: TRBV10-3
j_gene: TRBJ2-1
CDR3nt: TGTGCCATCAGTACTAGCCGTGGGAATGAGCAGTTCTTC
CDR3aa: CAISTSRGNEQFF

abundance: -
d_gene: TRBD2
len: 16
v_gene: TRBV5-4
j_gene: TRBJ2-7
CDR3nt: TGTGCCAGCAGCATGCTGGGGACTAGTCCCGCCTACGAGCAGTACTTC
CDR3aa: CASSMLGTSPAYEQYF

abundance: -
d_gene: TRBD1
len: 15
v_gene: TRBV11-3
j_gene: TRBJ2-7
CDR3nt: TGTGCCAGCAGCTCCCGGACAGGTAAACACTACGAGCAGTACTTC
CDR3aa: CASSSRTGKHYEQYF

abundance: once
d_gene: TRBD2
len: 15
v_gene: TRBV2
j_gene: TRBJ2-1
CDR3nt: TGTGCCAGCACCTCACTAGCGGGAGGAATTAATGAGCAGTTCTTC
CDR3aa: CASTSLAGGINEQFF

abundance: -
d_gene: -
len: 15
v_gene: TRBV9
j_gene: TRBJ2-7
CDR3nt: TGTGCCAGCAGCGTAGCCCCGACAGACTCCTACGAGCAGTACTTC
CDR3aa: CASSVAPTDSYEQYF

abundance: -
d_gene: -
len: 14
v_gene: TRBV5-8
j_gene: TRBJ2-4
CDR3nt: TGTGCCAGCACGCAGGGGCTCCCCAAAAACATTCAGTACTTC
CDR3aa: CASTQGLPKNIQYF

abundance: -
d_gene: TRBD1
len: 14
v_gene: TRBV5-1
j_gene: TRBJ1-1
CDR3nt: TGCGCCAGCAGCTTGGAGGGGACAGGTTACGAAGCTTTCTTT
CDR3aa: CASSLEGTGYEAFF

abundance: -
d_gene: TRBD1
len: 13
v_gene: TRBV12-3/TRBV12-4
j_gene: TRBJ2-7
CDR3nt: TGTGCCAGCAGTCAGGGACAGATATACGAGCAGTACTTC
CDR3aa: CASSQGQIYEQYF

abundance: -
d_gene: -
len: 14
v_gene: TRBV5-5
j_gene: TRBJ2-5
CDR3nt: TGTGCCAGCACATCAAGAGGTTCCCAAGAGACCCAGTACTTC
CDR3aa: CASTSRGSQETQYF

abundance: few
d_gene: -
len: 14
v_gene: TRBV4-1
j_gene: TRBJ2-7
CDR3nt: TGCGCCAGCAGCCTGACGACAGACTCCTACGAGCAGTACTTC
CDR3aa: CASSLTTDSYEQYF